These 15 T cell receptor beta chains were all obtained from the same sample, sequenced in a study of blood T cell repertoires in COVID-19. Clones were read by immunoSEQ multiplex PCR, and TCRdb kept only the in-frame ones, dropping some. The top ten clones hold about 3.2% of a sample with about 140,000 clones, 75% to 80% of them seen once. The sample comprised PBMCs or T cells enriched from blood (not recorded which). These receptors originate from a woman aged 45-65 years who had recovered from COVID-19.

This clone was counted between two and nine times. The V call is TRBV11-2, the J call TRBJ1-2, with a tentative D call TRBD1 (6 bases). This CDR3 has 13 amino acids. The V and J ends lost 5 bases and 7 bases respectively, with 14 bases between them. The germline CDR1 and CDR2 sequences are SGHAT and FQNNGV. The chain's CDR3 is CASSLGGGGGYTF. The CDR3 nucleotides are TGTGCCAGCAGCCTCGGGGGAGGGGGTGGCTACACCTTC.

J is TRBJ2-1 and V is TRBV6-2 or TRBV6-3; 8 bases are a match to TRBD1. CDR1 is MNHEY and CDR2 is SVGEGT in the germline V gene. There are 19 residues in the CDR3. V shed 2 bases, J shed 0 bases, and the junction held 12 bases outside the gene matches. The CDR3, as DNA: TGTGCCAGCAGTTACCAGACAGGGGAAGGCCTTAGCTCCTACAATGAGCAGTTCTTC. It yields the protein CASSYQTGEGLSSYNEQFF.

CDR3 protein: CASTPGQGVTEAFF. In DNA, the CDR3 is TGTGCCAGCACCCCGGGACAGGGGGTGACTGAAGCTTTCTTT. The rearrangement uses TRBV25-1 and TRBJ1-1, with 11 positions matching TRBD1. Trimming cost V 7 bases and J 5 bases; bases outside gene matches: 6. This CDR3 region has 14 residues. The germline V gene encodes CDR1 MGHDK and CDR2 SYGVNS.

This clone has only a few counts. CDR3 amino acids: CASSIQGKKIGSPLHF. CDR3 DNA sequence: TGTGCCAGTAGTATACAGGGAAAAAAAATAGGTTCACCCCTCCACTTT. The rearrangement uses TRBV19 and TRBJ1-6, with TRBD1 as a possible D gene (5 bases). Trimming stripped 2 bases from V and 9 bases from J, with 17 bases between. Germline values: CDR1 LNHDA, CDR2 SQIVND (reference sequence). The CDR3 covers 16 residues.

This clone was seen only a few times. The junction departs from germline at one end; a sequencing error may be responsible. The chain couples TRBV7-7 to TRBJ1-2; 7 positions match TRBD1. CDR3 size: 15 residues. Germline V CDR1 and CDR2: SSHAT, FNYEAQ (reference sequence). The CDR3: CASSSGTELGYGYTF. CDR3 coding DNA: TGTGCTAGCAGCTCCGGGACAGAATTAGGGTATGGCTACACCTTC.

J is TRBJ2-1 and V is TRBV3-1 (or the pseudogene TRBV3-2); 7 positions agree with TRBD2. The CDR3 loop spans 16 amino acids. Germline CDR1 is LGHDT and CDR2 is YNNKEL (reference sequence). Germline trimming cut 0 bases from V and 3 bases from J; bases unmatched to any gene: 5. The chain's CDR3 is CASSQEWAGDYNEQFF. The CDR3 DNA is TGTGCCAGCAGCCAAGAATGGGCGGGGGACTACAATGAGCAGTTCTTC.

This chain joins TRBV29-1 and TRBJ1-2; 7 nucleotides line up with TRBD1. V lost 1 base, J lost 10 bases, and 12 bases stayed unmatched. CDR3 length: 14 amino acids. From germline, CDR1 is SQVTM and CDR2 ANQGSEA. The CDR3 DNA follows: TGCAGCGTTGAAGGCACAGGGGCCATCCCTCTCTACACCTTC. Its translation: CSVEGTGAIPLYTF.

This clone came up a few times. The rearrangement joins TRBV28 to TRBJ1-1; D unresolved. The CDR3 contains 12 residues. The germline CDR1 and CDR2 sequences are MDHEN and SYDVKM. Trimming cost V 5 bases and J 0 bases, with 4 bases left between them. The CDR3 region is CASSVMNTEAFF. As DNA, the CDR3 is TGTGCCAGCAGTGTAATGAACACTGAAGCTTTCTTT.

This clone occurred a few times. The chain joins TRBV10-3 to TRBJ2-7; 7 bases align to TRBD1. The CDR3 sequence is 18 residues long. The germline CDR1 and CDR2 sequences are ENHRY and SYGVKD. V trimming: 4 bases; J trimming: 3 bases; junction bases outside the gene matches: 18. In DNA, the CDR3 is TGTGCCATCAGTGGTCCGACAGATGACAGGGAAGGGTACTACGAGCAGTACTTC. This codes for CAISGPTDDREGYYEQYF.

The rearrangement uses TRBV3-1 (or the pseudogene TRBV3-2) and TRBJ1-1; no clear D gene. The CDR3 spans 13 residues. Germline CDR1 is LGHDT and CDR2 is YNNKEL (reference sequence). V dropped 4 bases and J dropped 1 base, with 7 bases sitting between them. The CDR3 DNA reads TGTGCCAGCAGCCCTACAGAGAACACTGAAGCTTTCTTT. It codes for CASSPTENTEAFF.

The chain joins TRBV11-3 to TRBJ1-5, with D hard to call. CDR3 length: 12 amino acids. Germline V CDR1 and CDR2: SGHNT, YENEEA. V lost 5 bases and J lost 3, with 5 bases in between. As DNA, the CDR3 is TGTGCCAGCAGCCTACCCAATCAGCCCCAGCATTTT. Translated, it gives CASSLPNQPQHF.

This rearrangement joins TRBV27 to TRBJ2-7, with 7 bases identical to TRBD1. This CDR3 region has 12 residues. CDR1 and CDR2 (germline): MNHEY, SMNVEV (reference sequence). V lost 6 bases and J lost 4; bases outside the gene matches: 3. As DNA, the CDR3 is TGTGCCAGCAGGCGACAGGGATACGAGCAGTACTTC. The encoded protein is CASRRQGYEQYF.

The chain combines TRBV30 with TRBJ1-3; 7 bases are a match to TRBD1. The CDR3 spans 16 residues. Unmatched junction bases numbered 11, after V lost 3 bases and J lost 3 bases. Germline loops: CDR1 GTSNPN, CDR2 SVGIG (reference sequence). DNA for the CDR3: TGTGCCTGGAGGGAACAGGGGAGGATAGGTGGAAACACCATATATTTT. Translated, it gives CAWREQGRIGGNTIYF.

This clone was counted between two and nine times. The same CDR3 is also encoded by other DNA sequences in this sample. DNA for the CDR3: TGTGCCAGCAGCCAAGATCATGGAGACACTGAAGCTTTCTTT. Protein product: CASSQDHGDTEAFF. The chain is built from TRBV3-1 (or the pseudogene TRBV3-2) and TRBJ1-1; D uncertain. V gave up 0 bases and J gave up 3 bases, with 8 bases separating them. Germline CDR1 is LGHDT and CDR2 is YNNKEL (reference sequence). The length of the CDR3 is 14 residues.

The genes are TRBV9 and TRBJ1-3, with a weak D call TRBD1 (6 bases). This CDR3 spans 16 amino acids. The ends were cut back, 4 bases at V and 4 bases at J, with 18 bases in the middle. The germline V gene encodes CDR1 SGDLS and CDR2 YYNGEE. The CDR3 reads CASSPGEGSNGNTIYF. In DNA form, the CDR3 reads TGTGCCAGCAGCCCAGGGGAGGGGTCCAACGGAAACACCATATATTTT.